Below are 17 T cell receptor beta chains sequenced from a single sample in a study of identical twins. Using its own MiXCR run on the 5' RACE reads, TCRdb lists one record per CDR3 protein. The data contain about 530,000 distinct CDR3 sequences, about a fifth of them singletons. These data are also associated with another study on yellow fever vaccine responses in identical twins.

Sequencing was done on a sample of CD4+ T cells sorted from blood. The source of these receptors is a woman aged 18-29 years in good health.

V gene TRBV4-2 combines with J gene TRBJ2-1; 8 positions match TRBD2. The V gene end was trimmed by 7 bases and the J gene end by 4 bases; junction bases not matched to a gene: 6. The CDR3 runs to 14 residues. Germline V gene sequence: CDR1 LGHNA, CDR2 YNFKEQ. The CDR3 DNA reads as TGTGCCAGCACATATAGCGGGATATACAATGAGCAGTTCTTC. Protein: CASTYSGIYNEQFF.

The chain employs TRBV20-1 and TRBJ1-1, with D uncertain. The ends were cut back, 0 bases at V and 4 bases at J, with 12 bases in the middle. CDR1 and CDR2 from the germline V gene are DFQATT and SNEGSKA (reference sequence). The CDR3 loop spans 14 amino acids. The CDR3 DNA is TGCAGTGCTAGAGATACAGCCGGGAGCACTGAAGCTTTCTTT. Protein sequence: CSARDTAGSTEAFF.

The V gene is TRBV11-2, the J gene TRBJ1-2; 8 nucleotides match TRBD1. The V gene's germline CDR1 is SGHAT and CDR2 FQNNGV. V lost 5 bases to trimming and J lost 7 bases; unmatched junction nucleotides: 9. The CDR3 totals 14 residues. The CDR3 nucleotides are TGTGCCAGCAGCCCGGACAGGGATTCTCGTGGCTACACCTTC. This translates into CASSPDRDSRGYTF.

Only a few counts were recorded for this clonotype. This sequence joins TRBV20-1 and TRBJ1-5; D gene unclear. CDR1 and CDR2 from the germline V gene are DFQATT and SNEGSKA (reference sequence). V lost 5 bases and J 2 bases, leaving 13 bases between the germline ends. The CDR3 is made up of 14 amino acids. This CDR3 is CSAGLLRGNQPQHF. CDR3 bases: TGCAGTGCTGGCCTTCTTAGGGGCAATCAGCCCCAGCATTTT.

The J gene is TRBJ1-6, the V gene TRBV12-3 or TRBV12-4; weak D call: TRBD1 (5 bases). Trimming took off 6 bases at V and 13 bases at J, with 16 bases between the two ends. The CDR3 has 13 residues. The CDR3 nucleotides are TGTGCCAGCAGCCTCCGGGACCTTTCGCCCCTCCACTTT. It specifies CASSLRDLSPLHF.

This clonotype was counted ten times or more. This sequence joins TRBV12-3 or TRBV12-4 and TRBJ2-5, with D unresolved. The V and J ends lost 2 bases and 2 bases respectively, with 6 bases between them. The CDR3 sequence is 13 residues long. The CDR3 DNA follows: TGTGCCAGCAGTTTATTCGGACAAGAGACCCAGTACTTC. It specifies CASSLFGQETQYF.

The gene calls are TRBV20-1 and TRBJ1-4, with D hard to call. This CDR3 spans 13 amino acids. The V end lost 3 bases, the J end lost 4 bases, and 9 bases lay between the germline ends. CDR1 is DFQATT, CDR2 SNEGSKA, per germline (reference sequence). CDR3 amino acids: CSASYGLNEKLFF. The CDR3 DNA sequence: TGCAGTGCTAGTTACGGCCTTAATGAAAAACTGTTTTTT.

This clonotype was picked up a small number of times. The chain has TRBV29-1 and TRBJ2-5; 8 positions agree with TRBD1. The CDR3 runs 15 residues. V lost 1 base and J lost 4; bases outside the gene matches: 8. Germline V lookup: CDR1 SQVTM, CDR2 ANQGSEA. In DNA form, the CDR3 reads TGCAGCGTTGAAGGACGTGACAGGGGTGGAGAGACCCAGTACTTC. Amino acid sequence: CSVEGRDRGGETQYF.

A few counts support this clonotype. This chain links TRBV4-2 with TRBJ2-5; the D is unclear. The ends were cut back, 1 base at V and 2 bases at J, with 8 bases in the middle. CDR1 and CDR2 from the germline V gene are LGHNA and YNFKEQ. The CDR3 is 14 amino acids. The CDR3 DNA follows: TGTGCCAGCAGCCAAGGGGGATCTCAAGAGACCCAGTACTTC. Its translation is CASSQGGSQETQYF.

The sample holds many counts of this clonotype. CDR3 loop: CASSNWPPGSYGYTF. CDR3 nucleotide sequence: TGCGCCAGCAGCAATTGGCCGCCAGGATCCTATGGCTACACCTTC. The V call is TRBV5-1, the J call TRBJ1-2; D not certain. V gave up 4 bases and J gave up 4 bases, with 17 bases separating them. Germline CDR1 and CDR2: SGHRS and YFSETQ. CDR3 size: 15 residues.

This clonotype has only a few counts. V is TRBV29-1 and J is TRBJ1-1; D is uncertain. Germline lookup yields CDR1 SQVTM and CDR2 ANQGSEA. The CDR3 is made up of 12 amino acids. Trimming took 6 bases from V and 5 from J, leaving 13 bases between them. DNA of the CDR3: TGCAGCGTCACGTTGTCGGGGACTGAAGCTTTCTTT. It encodes CSVTLSGTEAFF.

This clonotype was detected a few times. The chain joins TRBV20-1 to TRBJ2-7; no clear D. The CDR3 runs to 12 residues. Trimming removed 6 bases at V and 2 bases at J, with 11 bases between. Per the germline V gene, CDR1 is DFQATT and CDR2 is SNEGSKA (reference sequence). In DNA form, the CDR3 reads TGCAGTGCCACCAGGAATGCCTACGAGCAGTACGTC. Its translation: CSATRNAYEQYV.

The CDR3 bases are TGCGCCAGCAGCATCGGGCCTCAAGAGACCCAGTACTTC. Protein sequence: CASSIGPQETQYF. The rearrangement joins TRBV4-1 to TRBJ2-5; no firm D call. Trimming pared 5 bases from V and 2 bases from J, leaving 9 bases between. Germline lookup yields CDR1 MGHRA and CDR2 YSYEKL. This CDR3 spans 13 amino acids.

V gene TRBV20-1 combines with J gene TRBJ2-1; TRBD2 aligns across 7 bases. The CDR3 contains 15 residues. Germline V gives CDR1 DFQATT, CDR2 SNEGSKA (reference sequence). Unmatched junction bases numbered 11, after V lost 3 bases and J lost 6 bases. The CDR3 is CSASSGREFSNEQFF. The DNA of the CDR3 is TGCAGTGCTAGTTCTGGGCGGGAGTTCAGCAATGAGCAGTTCTTC.

The chain recombines TRBV12-3 or TRBV12-4 with TRBJ2-2; D is possibly TRBD1 (5 bases). V lost 4 bases and J lost 4, with 13 bases in between. The CDR3 loop spans 15 amino acids. As DNA, the CDR3 is TGTGCCAGCAGTTATTCCGGACATCTCACCGGGGAGCTGTTTTTT. Its protein is CASSYSGHLTGELFF.

This clonotype has a handful of counts. The rearrangement uses TRBV29-1 and TRBJ2-2; D is unresolved. The CDR3 is 13 residues long. Germline values: CDR1 SQVTM, CDR2 ANQGSEA. Trimming cost V 4 bases and J 4 bases, with 10 bases left between them. CDR3 nucleotide sequence: TGCAGCGTTGTGCGGCCCCTCACCGGGGAGCTGTTTTTT. Amino acid sequence: CSVVRPLTGELFF.

The chain joins TRBV6-5 to TRBJ2-2; 12 nucleotides match TRBD1. This CDR3 spans 17 amino acids. V gave up 2 bases and J gave up 8 bases; unmatched junction bases: 9. Germline V gene sequence: CDR1 MNHEY, CDR2 SVGAGI. The CDR3 is CASSYPGTGGLPGELFF. In nucleotides, the CDR3 is TGTGCCAGCAGTTACCCAGGGACAGGGGGCTTACCGGGGGAGCTGTTTTTT.